These 5 T cell receptor beta chains originate from one sample sequenced in a study of identical twins. TCRdb re-called the 5' RACE reads through MiXCR, storing one row per CDR3 protein. There are about 450,000 distinct CDR3 sequences in the sample; approximately 18% occur only once, and 12% lies in the top ten. Sequenced material: naive T cells sorted from blood. The receptors here all came from a man in his fifties in good health.

There are many counts of this clonotype. The rearrangement uses TRBV4-1 and TRBJ1-6, with TRBD1 matching 11 bases. This CDR3 is 17 amino acids long. Germline CDR1 MGHRA, CDR2 YSYEKL. Trimming removed 1 base from V and 3 bases from J; junction bases left unmatched: 2. CDR3 sequence reads: CASSQVGTGGYNSPLHF. The DNA for the CDR3 is TGCGCCAGCAGCCAAGTTGGGACAGGGGGCTATAATTCACCCCTCCACTTT.

This clonotype was seen only a few times. The V and J genes are TRBV27 and TRBJ2-1; tentatively, D is TRBD1 or TRBD2 (5 bases each). Germline-derived CDR1 and CDR2 are MNHEY and SMNVEV (reference sequence). This CDR3 has 13 residues. Trimming stripped 4 bases from V and 15 bases from J, with 19 bases between. DNA of the CDR3: TGTGCCAGCAGTTCAAGACAACCGGGACGGGTGTTCTTC. Translating it yields CASSSRQPGRVFF.

The genes are TRBV5-5 and TRBJ1-2; TRBD1 aligns across 9 bases. The CDR3 contains 16 residues. Germline V CDR1 and CDR2: SGHKS, YYEKEE (reference sequence). V lost 4 bases to trimming and J lost 8 bases; unmatched junction nucleotides: 15. The CDR3 sequence: CASSLVPGQGMGGYTF. DNA of the CDR3: TGTGCCAGCAGCCTGGTACCGGGACAGGGAATGGGAGGCTACACCTTC.

This clonotype showed up many times. The rearrangement links TRBV27 to TRBJ2-7, with no clear D. The CDR3 runs 15 residues. Germline-derived CDR1 and CDR2 are MNHEY and SMNVEV (reference sequence). Trimming removed 6 bases at V and 1 base at J, with 16 bases between. CDR3 residues: CASSPVETLSYEQYF. The CDR3 DNA follows: TGTGCCAGCAGCCCCGTGGAAACACTTTCCTACGAGCAGTACTTC.

The table lists this clonotype with a few counts. The chain uses TRBV12-3 or TRBV12-4 and TRBJ2-3, with D uncertain. This CDR3 is built from 14 residues. V was cut by 1 base and J by 4 bases, with 9 bases left in between. In DNA, the CDR3 is TGTGCCAGCAGTTTAGGTGGGTTTCCAGATACGCAGTATTTT. Its protein is CASSLGGFPDTQYF.